What follows are 8 T cell receptor beta chains derived from one specimen sequenced in a study of T cell responses to AZD1222 COVID-19 vaccine (dated by TCRdb to about 2021). According to the study, the label for this sample's time point signals: baseline before first vaccination. The method was the immunoSEQ multiplex PCR assay. This is the immuneACCESS table as TCRdb keeps it, with only in-frame sequences that have V and J called. A part of the clones is gone; compared with another copy, unresolved V genes explain less than half, and the rest is unexplained. A total of around 100,000 clones appear in this sample, about 88% of them only once. The ten largest account for approximately 5% of the sample. This specimen was peripheral blood, taken on day 0 of AZD1222 vaccination. Source of these receptors: an adult in good health.

This clone was seen only a few times. The chain combines TRBV6-5 with TRBJ1-1, with D tentatively TRBD1 (5 bases). The CDR3 is 13 amino acids. V was cut by 2 bases and J by 4 bases, with 8 bases left in between. The germline CDR1 and CDR2 sequences are MNHEY and SVGAGI. CDR3: CASSYGGVTEAFF. CDR3 in DNA: TGTGCCAGCAGTTACGGAGGGGTCACTGAAGCTTTCTTT.

The rearrangement joins TRBV3-1 (or the pseudogene TRBV3-2) to TRBJ2-3, with 11 bases aligning to TRBD1. The CDR3 loop spans 17 amino acids. Trimming at V came to 0 bases and at J to 6 bases, leaving 8 bases not matched to a gene. The germline gives CDR1 LGHDT, CDR2 YNNKEL (reference sequence). In DNA form, the CDR3 reads TGTGCCAGCAGCCAAGATAGGACAGGGGGCCTAAGCGATACGCAGTATTTT. It specifies CASSQDRTGGLSDTQYF.

V gene TRBV9 combines with J gene TRBJ2-7, with TRBD1 as a possible D gene (6 bases). Looked up from germline, CDR1 is SGDLS and CDR2 is YYNGEE. The CDR3 is 15 residues long. Trimming took off 0 bases at V and 2 bases at J, with 12 bases between the two ends. The CDR3 region is CASSVGYGDTYEQYF. The CDR3 nucleotides are TGTGCCAGCAGCGTAGGATATGGGGACACCTACGAGCAGTACTTC.

This chain joins TRBV30 and TRBJ2-1; D gene uncertain. There are 12 residues in the CDR3. The ends were cut back, 0 bases at V and 7 bases at J, with 7 bases in the middle. Germline CDR1 and CDR2: GTSNPN and SVGIG (reference sequence). CDR3 sequence: CAWSVRVNEQFF. The CDR3 nucleotides are TGTGCCTGGAGTGTACGGGTAAATGAGCAGTTCTTC.

V usage is TRBV4-2 and J usage is TRBJ1-2; D not resolved. The CDR3 consists of 15 residues. Trimming stripped 1 base from V and 1 base from J, with 10 bases between. Germline CDR1 LGHNA, CDR2 YNFKEQ. CDR3 residues: CASSQGAGLNYGYTF. The CDR3 nucleotides read TGTGCCAGCAGCCAAGGGGCAGGACTTAACTATGGCTACACCTTC.

This clone was picked up a small number of times. The chain couples TRBV11-2 to TRBJ2-1; 8 bases align to TRBD2. This CDR3 has 16 amino acids. V gave up 4 bases and J gave up 0 bases; unmatched junction bases: 5. The germline V gene has CDR1 SGHAT and CDR2 FQNNGV. The CDR3 sequence is CASSSLAVSSYNEQFF. In DNA form, the CDR3 reads TGTGCCAGCAGCTCACTAGCGGTAAGCTCCTACAATGAGCAGTTCTTC.

The J gene is TRBJ1-2, the V gene TRBV19; D uncertain. CDR1 is LNHDA, CDR2 SQIVND, per germline (reference sequence). This CDR3 has 15 amino acids. V dropped 2 bases and J dropped 2 bases, with 12 bases sitting between them. CDR3 in amino acids: CASSINSLQNYGYTF. The DNA of the CDR3 is TGTGCCAGTAGTATAAATTCTTTACAGAACTATGGCTACACCTTC. Full variable domain (rest looked up from reference TRBV19 and TRBJ1-2): DGGITQSPKYLFRKEGQNVTLSCEQNLNHDAMYWYRQDPGQGLRLIYYSQIVNDFQKGDIAEGYSVSREKKESFPLTVTSAQKNPTAFYLCASSINSLQNYGYTFGSGTRLTVV.

The chain links TRBV7-2 to TRBJ1-2; TRBD1 matches at 7 bases. CDR1 and CDR2 (germline): SGHTA, FQGNSA. There are 14 residues in the CDR3. The trim removed 5 bases at V and 7 bases at J, leaving 10 bases unmatched. CDR3 sequence: CASSPQGGERGYTF. In DNA, the CDR3 is TGTGCCAGCAGCCCCCAGGGGGGGGAACGTGGCTACACCTTC.